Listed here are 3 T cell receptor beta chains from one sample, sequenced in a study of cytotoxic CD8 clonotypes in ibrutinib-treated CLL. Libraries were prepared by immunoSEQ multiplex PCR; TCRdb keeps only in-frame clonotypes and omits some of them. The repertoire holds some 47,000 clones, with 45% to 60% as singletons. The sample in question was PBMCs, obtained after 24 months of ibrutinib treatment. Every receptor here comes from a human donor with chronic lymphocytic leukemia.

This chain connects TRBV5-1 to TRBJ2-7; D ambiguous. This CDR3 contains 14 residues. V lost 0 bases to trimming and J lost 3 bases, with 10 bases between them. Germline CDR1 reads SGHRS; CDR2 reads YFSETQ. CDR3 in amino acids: CASSLAGYNYEQYF. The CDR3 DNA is TGCGCCAGCAGCTTGGCCGGATACAACTACGAGCAGTACTTC.

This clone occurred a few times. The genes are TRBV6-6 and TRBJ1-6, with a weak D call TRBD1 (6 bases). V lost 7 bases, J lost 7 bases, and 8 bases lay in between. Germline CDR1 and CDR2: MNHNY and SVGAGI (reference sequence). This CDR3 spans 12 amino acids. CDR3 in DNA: TGTGCCAGCACCCAGGGGAATTCACCCCTCCACTTT. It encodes CASTQGNSPLHF.

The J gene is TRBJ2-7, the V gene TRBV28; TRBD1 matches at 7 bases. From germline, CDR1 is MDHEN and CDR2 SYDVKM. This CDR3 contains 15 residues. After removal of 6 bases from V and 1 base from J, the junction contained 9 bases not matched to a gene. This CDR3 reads CASRCRDSESYEQYF. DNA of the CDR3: TGTGCCAGCAGGTGCCGGGACAGTGAATCCTACGAGCAGTACTTC. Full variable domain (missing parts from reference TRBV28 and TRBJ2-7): DVKVTQSSRYLVKRTGEKVFLECVQDMDHENMFWYRQDPGLGLRLIYFSYDVKMKEKGDIPEGYSVSREKKERFSLILESASTNQTSMYLCASRCRDSESYEQYFGPGTRLTVT.